The 24 T cell receptor beta chains listed next were all sequenced from one sample in a study of cytomegalovirus exposure and HLA in healthy donors. The study ran its PCR with 60 Vbeta and 13 Jbeta primers. Sequencing used immunoSEQ multiplex PCR; TCRdb keeps in-frame clones, though not all of them. This sample's clone table lists roughly 120,000 clones. Input material: PBMCs. The receptors shown here come from a man aged 18 to 29 in good health and CMV-seronegative.

The chain joins TRBV19 to TRBJ2-3, with D possibly being TRBD2 (6 bases). CDR3 length: 15 amino acids. Trimming removed 6 bases from V and 2 bases from J, with 15 bases in between. Germline lookup yields CDR1 LNHDA and CDR2 SQIVND (reference sequence). DNA for the CDR3: TGTGCCAGTAGCTCGGGGGTGACAGTCACAGATACGCAGTATTTT. It translates to CASSSGVTVTDTQYF. Combining the CDR3 with reference TRBV19 and TRBJ2-3 gives the whole variable domain DGGITQSPKYLFRKEGQNVTLSCEQNLNHDAMYWYRQDPGQGLRLIYYSQIVNDFQKGDIAEGYSVSREKKESFPLTVTSAQKNPTAFYLCASSSGVTVTDTQYFGPGTRLTVL.

This chain links TRBV13 with TRBJ1-2; 8 nucleotides agree with TRBD1. Germline values: CDR1 PRHDT, CDR2 FYEKMQ (reference sequence). CDR3 length: 15 residues. V was clipped by 5 bases and J by 7 bases; unmatched bases: 12. The CDR3 sequence: CASSAPTGVACGYTF. The CDR3 DNA reads as TGTGCCAGCAGCGCACCGACAGGGGTGGCGTGTGGCTACACCTTC.

The chain employs TRBV13 and TRBJ1-1; D gene ambiguous. V gave up 3 bases and J gave up 8 bases, with 22 bases separating them. The V gene's germline CDR1 is PRHDT and CDR2 FYEKMQ (reference sequence). The CDR3 has 16 residues. CDR3 residues: CASSFRSLGRVPEAFF. The CDR3 DNA is TGTGCCAGCAGCTTTAGGTCTCTGGGGAGGGTACCGGAAGCTTTCTTT.

The chain couples TRBV30 to TRBJ1-1; D possibly corresponds to TRBD1 (6 bases). There are 15 residues in the CDR3. Trimming removed 0 bases at V and 8 bases at J, with 19 bases between. Germline loops: CDR1 GTSNPN, CDR2 SVGIG (reference sequence). CDR3 residues: CAWSVRAGARLEAFF. DNA of the CDR3: TGTGCCTGGAGTGTACGGGCAGGGGCCCGGTTAGAAGCTTTCTTT.

The chain employs TRBV4-1 and TRBJ2-2; 7 bases agree with TRBD1. The germline V gene encodes CDR1 MGHRA and CDR2 YSYEKL. The CDR3 totals 15 residues. V lost 3 bases, J lost 0 bases, and 1 base stayed unmatched. This chain's CDR3 is CASSHGTANTGELFF. CDR3 DNA: TGCGCCAGCAGCCACGGGACAGCGAACACCGGGGAGCTGTTTTTT.

The chain joins TRBV28 to TRBJ1-5, with TRBD1 identical over 8 bases. Germline V gives CDR1 MDHEN, CDR2 SYDVKM. This CDR3 spans 15 amino acids. After removal of 4 bases from V and 5 bases from J, the junction contained 7 bases not matched to a gene. The CDR3 reads CASSSSSQGDQPQHF. The CDR3 coding sequence is TGTGCCAGCAGTTCCAGCTCACAGGGGGATCAGCCCCAGCATTTT.

Comment on this clone: The same CDR3 is also encoded by other DNA sequences in this sample. V usage is TRBV5-1 and J usage is TRBJ1-1; D is perhaps TRBD1 (6 bases). The V and J ends lost 0 bases and 5 bases respectively, with 8 bases between them. Germline lookup yields CDR1 SGHRS and CDR2 YFSETQ. This CDR3 is 13 amino acids long. The CDR3 protein is CASSLVRGTEAFF. DNA of the CDR3: TGCGCCAGCAGCTTGGTCAGGGGTACTGAAGCTTTCTTT.

The rearrangement joins TRBV30 to TRBJ2-2; 7 nucleotides align to TRBD1. The CDR3 covers 13 residues. Losses at the gene ends were 5 bases for V and 3 bases for J; bases not matched to a gene: 3. The germline CDR1 and CDR2 sequences are GTSNPN and SVGIG (reference sequence). The CDR3 sequence is CAWAGGYTGELFF. In nucleotides, the CDR3 is TGTGCCTGGGCAGGGGGATACACCGGGGAGCTGTTTTTT.

This sequence joins TRBV15 and TRBJ1-2; D gene ambiguous. Germline lookup yields CDR1 LNHNV and CDR2 YYDKDF (reference sequence). The CDR3 is 17 amino acids. V lost 0 bases, J lost 4 bases, and 18 bases lay in between. The CDR3 here is CATSRDRGLAESYGYTF. CDR3 nucleotides: TGTGCCACCAGCAGAGATCGAGGGCTAGCTGAAAGCTATGGCTACACCTTC.

The chain uses TRBV5-1 and TRBJ1-1, with D hard to call. V lost 6 bases and J 3 bases, leaving 15 bases between the germline ends. Germline CDR1 reads SGHRS; CDR2 reads YFSETQ. The CDR3 spans 14 residues. DNA for the CDR3: TGCGCCAGCACTACCGGAGGAGACCACACTGAAGCTTTCTTT. This translates into CASTTGGDHTEAFF.

The DNA for the CDR3 is TGTGCCTCCACCCTGAGGAGCAATCAGCCCCAGCATTTT. This translates into CASTLRSNQPQHF. The chain combines TRBV28 with TRBJ1-5; D unresolved. From germline, CDR1 is MDHEN and CDR2 SYDVKM. The CDR3 spans 13 residues. Trimming pared 11 bases from V and 1 base from J, leaving 12 bases between.

V gene TRBV29-1 combines with J gene TRBJ2-7; D perhaps matches TRBD1 (6 bases). The CDR3 is made up of 11 amino acids. Germline V lookup: CDR1 SQVTM, CDR2 ANQGSEA. V was trimmed by 4 bases and J by 2 bases, leaving 6 bases between them. In nucleotides, the CDR3 is TGCAGCGTTGGGACAGCCTACGAGCAGTACTTC. Amino acid sequence: CSVGTAYEQYF.

The chain couples TRBV5-1 to TRBJ2-7, with 8 bases identical to TRBD2. The CDR3 consists of 17 residues. The germline V gene has CDR1 SGHRS and CDR2 YFSETQ. V was pared by 1 base and J by 5 bases, with 14 bases of the junction left unmatched. CDR3 in amino acids: CASSLSPTGLGGDEQYF. CDR3 in DNA: TGCGCCAGCAGCTTGTCCCCTACGGGACTAGGGGGAGACGAGCAGTACTTC.

The genes are TRBV27 and TRBJ1-2; 8 bases are shared with TRBD1. V lost 0 bases and J lost 6; bases outside the gene matches: 3. CDR3 size: 14 residues. The germline V gene encodes CDR1 MNHEY and CDR2 SMNVEV (reference sequence). CDR3 sequence reads: CASSLSDRVHGYTF. The CDR3 region has the DNA TGTGCCAGCAGTTTATCGGACAGGGTACATGGCTACACCTTC.

The CDR3 nucleotides read TGTGCCAGCAGGGTAGCGGGGGGGAAGAGCAATGAGCAGTTCTTC. Amino acids: CASRVAGGKSNEQFF. V is TRBV7-2 and J is TRBJ2-1, with 11 positions matching TRBD2. Germline V gene sequence: CDR1 SGHTA, CDR2 FQGNSA. The CDR3 extends over 15 amino acids. V dropped 6 bases and J dropped 6; count of bases not matched to a gene: 7.

The chain joins TRBV20-1 to TRBJ2-1; 8 bases fit TRBD2. J lost 16 bases, V lost 0 bases, and 5 bases had no gene match. The CDR3 runs 11 residues. Germline-derived CDR1 and CDR2 are DFQATT and SNEGSKA (reference sequence). Here the CDR3 reads CSARDVGLAFF. The CDR3 DNA reads as TGCAGTGCTAGAGATGTAGGACTAGCCTTCTTC.

V gene TRBV5-1 combines with J gene TRBJ2-7; 13 nucleotides match TRBD2. Losses at the gene ends were 3 bases for V and 0 bases for J; bases not matched to a gene: 6. Germline V gene sequence: CDR1 SGHRS, CDR2 YFSETQ. CDR3 length equals 17 residues. CDR3 bases: TGCGCCAGCAGCTCGGGACTAGCGGGGAAAAACTCCTACGAGCAGTACTTC. This translates into CASSSGLAGKNSYEQYF.

The V gene is TRBV19, the J gene TRBJ2-1; no clear D gene. Between the trimmed V and J ends, which lost 5 bases and 9 bases, there was a span of 11 bases. This CDR3 has 12 residues. Germline lookup yields CDR1 LNHDA and CDR2 SQIVND (reference sequence). The CDR3 loop is CASSPGSREQFF. CDR3 sequence (DNA): TGTGCCAGTAGTCCCGGTAGTCGTGAGCAGTTCTTC.

The chain combines TRBV6-5 with TRBJ1-2, with D uncertain. Trimming shortened V by 0 bases and J by 4 bases, and 12 bases separated the two germline ends. The CDR3 contains 15 residues. Germline lookup yields CDR1 MNHEY and CDR2 SVGAGI. The CDR3 spells CASSYSNGKPYGYTF. The CDR3 DNA is TGTGCCAGCAGTTACTCGAACGGGAAGCCCTATGGCTACACCTTC.

As DNA, the CDR3 is TGTGCCAGCAGCTCGTGGACAGACCCACAAACCTACGAGCAGTACTTC. Translation gives CASSSWTDPQTYEQYF. V gene TRBV21-1 combines with J gene TRBJ2-7; TRBD1 was called by the table and not checked on the DNA. TRBV21-1 is shown as a pseudogene. This CDR3 is built from 16 residues.

V usage is TRBV19 and J usage is TRBJ2-7; 9 bases align to TRBD2. The J segment lost 4 bases and the V segment lost 7 bases, leaving 2 bases of the junction unmatched. This CDR3 contains 12 residues. CDR1 LNHDA and CDR2 SQIVND come from the germline V gene (reference sequence). The CDR3 sequence is CASISGSYEQYF. The CDR3 DNA reads as TGTGCCAGTATTAGCGGGAGTTACGAGCAGTACTTC.

The V and J genes are TRBV7-9 and TRBJ2-2, with D perhaps matching TRBD2 (5 bases). Germline V gene data show CDR1 as SEHNR and CDR2 as FQNEAQ (reference sequence). The ends were cut back, 4 bases at V and 5 bases at J, with 11 bases in the middle. The CDR3 runs 14 residues. The CDR3 protein is CASSSERVTGELFF. The CDR3 DNA follows: TGTGCCAGCAGCTCCGAGAGGGTTACCGGGGAGCTGTTTTTT.

This chain joins TRBV29-1 and TRBJ1-2, with 7 bases fitting TRBD1. There are 12 residues in the CDR3. The V gene's germline CDR1 is SQVTM and CDR2 ANQGSEA. V lost 3 bases to trimming and J lost 8 bases; unmatched junction nucleotides: 6. CDR3 sequence reads: CSVEDRFSGYTF. In DNA, the CDR3 is TGCAGCGTTGAGGACAGGTTCTCCGGCTACACCTTC. Full variable domain (missing parts from reference TRBV29-1 and TRBJ1-2): SAVISQKPSRDICQRGTSLTIQCQVDSQVTMMFWYRQQPGQSLTLIATANQGSEATYESGFVIDKFPISRPNLTFSTLTVSNMSPEDSSIYLCSVEDRFSGYTFGSGTRLTVV.

The CDR3: CASRPGQPANYGYTF. The CDR3 DNA is TGTGCCAGCAGGCCGGGACAGCCAGCTAACTATGGCTACACCTTC. This chain joins TRBV6-1 and TRBJ1-2; TRBD1 matches at 7 bases. The CDR3 loop spans 15 amino acids. From germline, CDR1 is MNHNS and CDR2 SASEGT. The J segment lost 0 bases and the V segment lost 6 bases, leaving 7 bases of the junction unmatched.